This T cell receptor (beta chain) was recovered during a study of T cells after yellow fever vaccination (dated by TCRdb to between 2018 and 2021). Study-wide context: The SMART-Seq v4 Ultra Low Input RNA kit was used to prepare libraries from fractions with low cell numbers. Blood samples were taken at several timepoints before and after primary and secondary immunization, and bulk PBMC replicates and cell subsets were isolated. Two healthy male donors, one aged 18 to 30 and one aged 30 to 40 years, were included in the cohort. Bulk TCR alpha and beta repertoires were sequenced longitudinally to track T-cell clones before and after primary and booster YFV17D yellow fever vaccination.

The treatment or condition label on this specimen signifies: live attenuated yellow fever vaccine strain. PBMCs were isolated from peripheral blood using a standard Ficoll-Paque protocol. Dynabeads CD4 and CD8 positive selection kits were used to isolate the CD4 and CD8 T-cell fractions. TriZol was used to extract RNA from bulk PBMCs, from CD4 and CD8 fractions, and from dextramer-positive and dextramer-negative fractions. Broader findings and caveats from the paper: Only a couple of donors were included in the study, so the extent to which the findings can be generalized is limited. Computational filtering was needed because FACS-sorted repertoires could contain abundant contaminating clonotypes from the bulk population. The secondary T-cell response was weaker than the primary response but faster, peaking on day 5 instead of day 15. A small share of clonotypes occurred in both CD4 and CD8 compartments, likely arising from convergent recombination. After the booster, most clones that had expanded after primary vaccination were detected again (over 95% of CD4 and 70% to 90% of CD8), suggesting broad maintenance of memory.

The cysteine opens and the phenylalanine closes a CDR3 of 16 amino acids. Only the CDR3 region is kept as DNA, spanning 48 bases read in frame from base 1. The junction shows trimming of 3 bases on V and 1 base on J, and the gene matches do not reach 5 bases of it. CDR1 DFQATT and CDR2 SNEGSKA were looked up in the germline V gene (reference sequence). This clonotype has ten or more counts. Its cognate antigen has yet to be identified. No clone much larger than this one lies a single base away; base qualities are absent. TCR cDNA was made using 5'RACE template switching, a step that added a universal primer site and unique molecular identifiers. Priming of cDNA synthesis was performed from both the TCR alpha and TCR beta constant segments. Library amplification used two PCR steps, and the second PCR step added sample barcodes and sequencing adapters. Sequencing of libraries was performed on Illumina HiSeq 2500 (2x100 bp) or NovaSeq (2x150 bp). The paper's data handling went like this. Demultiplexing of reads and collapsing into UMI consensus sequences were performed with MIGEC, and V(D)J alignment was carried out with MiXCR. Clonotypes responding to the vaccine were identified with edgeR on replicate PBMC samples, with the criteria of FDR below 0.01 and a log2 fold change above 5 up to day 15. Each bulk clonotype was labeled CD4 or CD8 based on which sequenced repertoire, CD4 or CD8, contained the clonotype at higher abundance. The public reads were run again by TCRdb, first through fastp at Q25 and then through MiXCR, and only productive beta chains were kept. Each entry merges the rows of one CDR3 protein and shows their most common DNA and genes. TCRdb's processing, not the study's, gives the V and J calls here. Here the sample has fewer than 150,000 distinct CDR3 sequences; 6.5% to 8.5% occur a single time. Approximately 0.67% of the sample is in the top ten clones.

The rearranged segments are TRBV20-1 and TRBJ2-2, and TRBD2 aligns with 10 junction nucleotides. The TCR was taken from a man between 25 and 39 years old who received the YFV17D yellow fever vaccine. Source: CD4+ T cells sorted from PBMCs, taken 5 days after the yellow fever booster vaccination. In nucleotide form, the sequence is TGCAGTGCTAGGAGAGCGGGAGGGCGGAACACCGGGGAGCTGTTTTTT. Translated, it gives CSARRAGGRNTGELFF.